These 16 T cell receptor beta chains share one sample of origin, sequenced in a study of patients and donors after allogeneic stem cell transplantation (dated by TCRdb to the early 2020s). To prepare the library, RT-PCR was applied. TCRdb lists the instrument as NextSeq 550. Clones were called with MiXCR by TCRdb after fastp trimmed the public reads at Q25, and only in-frame beta chains were retained. Duplicate CDR3 protein sequences are folded into a single record with the most common DNA and genes. Across this sample there are about 200,000 distinct CDR3 sequences, with around 41% seen only once. The ten largest make up more than 9% of the sample. Sequencing used blood, either unsorted or a sorted T cell fraction (not recorded which). The receptors were sampled from a human donor who was either an allogeneic HSCT recipient or a stem cell or donor lymphocyte infusion donor (not recorded which). It is not recorded whose cells these are; they may come from a transplant donor.

The chain joins TRBV5-6 to TRBJ2-3; no reliable D call. Germline V gene lookup returns CDR1 SGHDT and CDR2 YYEEEE. The CDR3 is 14 amino acids. Trimming stripped 4 bases from V and 2 bases from J, with 11 bases between. The CDR3 sequence: CASSNAHITDTQYF. In nucleotides, the CDR3 is TGTGCCAGCAGCAACGCACACATCACAGATACGCAGTATTTT.

The rearrangement uses TRBV5-1 and TRBJ1-6; no definite D call. CDR1 and CDR2 (germline): SGHRS, YFSETQ. CDR3 length equals 14 residues. The V end lost 1 base, the J end lost 7 bases, and 9 bases lay between the germline ends. The CDR3 sequence is CASSLSLPNSPLHF. The CDR3 DNA sequence: TGCGCCAGCAGCTTGTCGCTTCCAAATTCACCCCTCCACTTT.

V usage is TRBV12-3 or TRBV12-4 and J usage is TRBJ1-1; TRBD1 might be the D (5 bases). Trimming shortened V by 7 bases and J by 11 bases, and 14 bases separated the two germline ends. The CDR3 loop spans 11 amino acids. The CDR3 reads CASIPQEGAFF. CDR3 coding DNA: TGTGCCAGCATCCCTCAGGAGGGGGCTTTCTTT.

V and J are TRBV20-1 and TRBJ1-5; D is undetermined. Germline V gene data show CDR1 as DFQATT and CDR2 as SNEGSKA (reference sequence). The CDR3 has 14 amino acids. The CDR3 nucleotides read TGCACTACCAGGAGCGGCAGTAGCAATCAGCCCCAGCATTTT. Its translation: CTTRSGSSNQPQHF.

The genes are TRBV10-3 and TRBJ1-6; D is undetermined. V was pared by 4 bases and J by 8 bases, with 12 bases between. Germline CDR1 is ENHRY and CDR2 is SYGVKD. The CDR3 totals 14 residues. CDR3 sequence reads: CAISARTLDSPLHF. The CDR3, as DNA: TGTGCCATCAGTGCCCGAACTCTGGATTCACCCCTCCACTTT.

This chain connects TRBV27 to TRBJ1-6, with a weak D call TRBD1 (5 bases). With 3 bases removed from V and 3 bases from J, the gap between germline ends came to 12 bases. The germline V gene has CDR1 MNHEY and CDR2 SMNVEV (reference sequence). The CDR3 spans 16 residues. The CDR3 is CASSLVQGIYNSPLHF. CDR3 coding DNA: TGTGCCAGCAGTTTGGTCCAGGGTATCTATAATTCACCCCTCCACTTT.

The rearrangement links TRBV28 to TRBJ2-1; D is unclear. Germline lookup yields CDR1 MDHEN and CDR2 SYDVKM. V was shortened by 6 bases and J by 1 base, with 4 bases between the two germline ends. The CDR3 length is 12 residues. The CDR3 bases are TGTGCCAGCAGGCAGTCCTACAATGAGCAGTTCTTC. The encoded protein is CASRQSYNEQFF.

The chain recombines TRBV5-1 with TRBJ2-5; D ambiguous. The CDR3 loop spans 13 amino acids. Trimming cost V 2 bases and J 3 bases, with 8 bases left between them. Germline CDR1 reads SGHRS; CDR2 reads YFSETQ. Here the CDR3 reads CASSFSQKETQYF. CDR3 DNA: TGCGCCAGCAGCTTCTCCCAAAAAGAGACCCAGTACTTC.

Ten or more counts support this clonotype. This chain uses TRBV6-5 with TRBJ1-1, with D possibly matching TRBD1 (5 bases). The V gene's germline CDR1 is MNHEY and CDR2 SVGAGI. This CDR3 spans 13 amino acids. Trimming removed 7 bases at V and 7 bases at J, with 16 bases between. CDR3 in DNA: TGTGCCAGCAAGGGTCTCAGGGCAGTTGAAGCTTTCTTT. Translation: CASKGLRAVEAFF.

This chain connects TRBV6-1 to TRBJ1-2, with a possible D match to TRBD1 (5 bases). The CDR3 runs 11 residues. The ends were cut back, 10 bases at V and 8 bases at J, with 14 bases in the middle. From germline, CDR1 is MNHNS and CDR2 SASEGT. CDR3 DNA sequence: TGTGCCACCCACGGGGCGTCCGGCTACACCTTC. This sequence encodes CATHGASGYTF.

This clonotype turned up a few times. The rearrangement uses TRBV28 and TRBJ1-1; a weak D match, TRBD1 (6 bases). The germline V gene has CDR1 MDHEN and CDR2 SYDVKM. The CDR3 runs 15 residues. V was shortened by 5 bases and J by 4 bases, with 17 bases between the two germline ends. The CDR3 here is CASSRNTGRFTEAFF. As DNA, the CDR3 is TGTGCCAGCAGTAGAAACACAGGGAGGTTCACTGAAGCTTTCTTT. The full variable domain, rest sourced from reference TRBV28 and TRBJ1-1, is DVKVTQSSRYLVKRTGEKVFLECVQDMDHENMFWYRQDPGLGLRLIYFSYDVKMKEKGDIPEGYSVSREKKERFSLILESASTNQTSMYLCASSRNTGRFTEAFFGQGTRLTVV.

CDR3: CASSLVQGGRETQYF. CDR3 sequence (DNA): TGTGCCAGCAGTTTAGTTCAGGGAGGGAGAGAGACCCAGTACTTC. The chain couples TRBV27 to TRBJ2-5, with 7 bases aligning to TRBD2. Unmatched junction bases numbered 7, after V lost 2 bases and J lost 4 bases. Germline CDR1 reads MNHEY; CDR2 reads SMNVEV (reference sequence). The CDR3 has 15 amino acids.

This clonotype was found a few times. The chain recombines TRBV12-3 or TRBV12-4 with TRBJ1-1, with a possible D match to TRBD1 (5 bases). This CDR3 has 13 residues. The V end was cut by 4 bases, the J end by 5 bases, with 11 bases between. The CDR3 DNA reads TGTGCCAGCAGTTCTGGGGGGAGGACTGAAGCTTTCTTT. Translation: CASSSGGRTEAFF.

This clonotype was found a few times. The chain joins TRBV28 to TRBJ2-7; maybe TRBD1 (5 bases). The CDR3 length is 13 residues. Trimming pared 3 bases from V and 3 bases from J, leaving 9 bases between. Germline loops: CDR1 MDHEN, CDR2 SYDVKM. The CDR3, as DNA: TGTGCCAGCAGTTTCAGGGAATTCTACGAGCAGTACTTC. Translated, it gives CASSFREFYEQYF. Together with reference TRBV28 and TRBJ2-7, the CDR3 gives the full variable domain: DVKVTQSSRYLVKRTGEKVFLECVQDMDHENMFWYRQDPGLGLRLIYFSYDVKMKEKGDIPEGYSVSREKKERFSLILESASTNQTSMYLCASSFREFYEQYFGPGTRLTVT.

The chain carries TRBV3-1 and TRBJ2-7; D perhaps matches TRBD1 (5 bases). V shed 2 bases and J shed 1 base, with 9 bases lying between them. In germline, CDR1 is LGHDT, CDR2 YNNKEL (reference sequence). The CDR3 has 14 residues. CDR3 nucleotide sequence: TGTGCCAGCAGCCAAAACCAGGGATCCTACGAGCAGTACTTC. This translates into CASSQNQGSYEQYF.

The V and J genes are TRBV5-1 and TRBJ2-1; 7 positions match TRBD1. Germline loops: CDR1 SGHRS, CDR2 YFSETQ. The CDR3 has 13 amino acids. The trim removed 4 bases at V and 9 bases at J, leaving 7 bases unmatched. The CDR3 nucleotides are TGCGCCAGCAGCCGCACAGGGGTGGCTGAGCAGTTCTTC. Translated: CASSRTGVAEQFF.